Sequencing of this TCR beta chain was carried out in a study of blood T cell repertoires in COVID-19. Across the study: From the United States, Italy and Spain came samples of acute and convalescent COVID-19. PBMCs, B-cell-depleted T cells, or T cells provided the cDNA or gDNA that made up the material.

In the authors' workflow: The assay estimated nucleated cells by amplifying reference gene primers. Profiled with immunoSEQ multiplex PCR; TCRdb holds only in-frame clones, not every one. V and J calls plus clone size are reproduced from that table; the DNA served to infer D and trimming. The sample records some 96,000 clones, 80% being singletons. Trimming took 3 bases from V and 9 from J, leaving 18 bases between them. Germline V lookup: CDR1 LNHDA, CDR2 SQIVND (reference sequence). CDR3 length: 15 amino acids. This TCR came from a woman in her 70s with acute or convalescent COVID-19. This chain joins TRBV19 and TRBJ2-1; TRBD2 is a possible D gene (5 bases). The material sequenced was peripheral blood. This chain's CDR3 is CASSIHLARSTEQFF. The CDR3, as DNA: TGTGCCAGTAGTATCCATCTAGCTCGATCCACTGAGCAGTTCTTC.